The clone carrying this T cell receptor (beta chain) was counted many times. Its matching antigen is unknown. TCRdb re-analysed the 5' RACE reads in MiXCR, keeping a single row per CDR3 protein. The sample holds fewer than 500,000 distinct CDR3 sequences; roughly 24% are singletons and the top ten take around 3%. The data are from a study of identical twins. The study's findings and limits: Sequences that were beta out-of-frame showed weaker excess twin sharing.

The donor group consisted entirely of healthy Caucasians. Per germline, CDR1 MNHNY and CDR2 SVGAGI (reference sequence). V dropped 6 bases and J dropped 4 bases, with 15 bases sitting between them. The CDR3 is 14 amino acids. A further study also used this sample, focusing on T cells expressing NK-cell markers. That source reports: The dominant NKG2C+ clonotypes represented about 1.0-7.0% of CD8+ T cells in 6 or 7 donors. HCMV specificity of the expanded NKG2C+ T cell clones was not established.

Input material: CD4+ T cells sorted from blood. The chain has TRBV6-6 and TRBJ1-1; D might be TRBD1 (5 bases). This TCR was recovered from a woman aged 18 to 35 in good health. CDR3 in DNA: TGTGCCAGCAGAGTTGCGGGGGTCGGCACTGAAGCTTTCTTT. As protein: CASRVAGVGTEAFF.